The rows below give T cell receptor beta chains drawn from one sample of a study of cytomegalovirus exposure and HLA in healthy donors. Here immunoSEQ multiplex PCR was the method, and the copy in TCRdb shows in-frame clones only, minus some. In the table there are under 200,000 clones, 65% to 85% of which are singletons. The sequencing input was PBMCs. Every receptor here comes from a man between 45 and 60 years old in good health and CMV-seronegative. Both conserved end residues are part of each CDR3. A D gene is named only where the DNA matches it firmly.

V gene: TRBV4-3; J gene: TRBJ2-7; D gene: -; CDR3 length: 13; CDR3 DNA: TGCGCCAGCTCCAGGGAGGAATCCTACGAGCAGTACTTC; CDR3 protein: CASSREESYEQYF
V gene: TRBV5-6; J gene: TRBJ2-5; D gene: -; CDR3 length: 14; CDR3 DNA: TGTGCCAGCAGCCCCACAGGGAAACAAGAGACCCAGTACTTC; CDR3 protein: CASSPTGKQETQYF
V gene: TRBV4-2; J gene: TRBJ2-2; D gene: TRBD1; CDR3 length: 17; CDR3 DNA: TGTGCCAGCAGCCAAGATAGCAACAGGGGGCTCACCGGGGAGCTGTTTTTT; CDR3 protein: CASSQDSNRGLTGELFF
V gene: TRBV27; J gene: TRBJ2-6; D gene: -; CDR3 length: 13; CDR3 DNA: TGTGCCAGCAGGGGGCCCGGGGCCAACGTCCTGACTTTC; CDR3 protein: CASRGPGANVLTF
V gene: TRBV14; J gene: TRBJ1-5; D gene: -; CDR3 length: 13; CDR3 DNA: TGTGCCAGCAGCCAAGATCAGTCTCAGCCCCAGCATTTT; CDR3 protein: CASSQDQSQPQHF
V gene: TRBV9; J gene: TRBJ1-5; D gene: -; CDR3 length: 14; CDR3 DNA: TGTGCCAGCAGCCACGGGGGGGAGGGGCAGCCCCAGCATTTT; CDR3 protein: CASSHGGEGQPQHF
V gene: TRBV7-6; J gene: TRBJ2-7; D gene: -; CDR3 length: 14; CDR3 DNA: TGTGCCAGCAGCCTCCAGGGGCATTCCTACGAGCAGTACTTC; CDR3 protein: CASSLQGHSYEQYF
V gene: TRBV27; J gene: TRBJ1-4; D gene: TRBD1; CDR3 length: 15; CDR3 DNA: TGTGCCAGCGGGGACAGGGGGCTGTCTAATGAAAAACTGTTTTTT; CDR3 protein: CASGDRGLSNEKLFF
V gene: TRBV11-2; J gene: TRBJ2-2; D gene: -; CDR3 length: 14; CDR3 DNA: TGTGCCAGCAGCGCAGTAAGGAACACCGGGGAGCTGTTTTTT; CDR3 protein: CASSAVRNTGELFF
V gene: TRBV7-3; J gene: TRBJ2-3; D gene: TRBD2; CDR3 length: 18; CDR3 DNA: TGTGCCAGCAGCCCTCGGCCCGGGACTAGCGGGAGTCGGGATACGCAGTATTTT; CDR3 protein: CASSPRPGTSGSRDTQYF
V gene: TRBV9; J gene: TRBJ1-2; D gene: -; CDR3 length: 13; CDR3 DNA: TGTGCCAGCAGCGTAATGCGGAACTATGGCTACACCTTC; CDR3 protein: CASSVMRNYGYTF
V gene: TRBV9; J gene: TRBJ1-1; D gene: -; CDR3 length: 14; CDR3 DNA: TGTGCCAGCAGCGTCCAGGGCACGAACACTGAAGCTTTCTTT; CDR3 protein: CASSVQGTNTEAFF
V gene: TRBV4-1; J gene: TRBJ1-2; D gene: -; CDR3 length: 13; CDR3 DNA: TGCGCCAGCAGCCACAGGGAAGATTATGGCTACACCTTC; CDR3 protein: CASSHREDYGYTF
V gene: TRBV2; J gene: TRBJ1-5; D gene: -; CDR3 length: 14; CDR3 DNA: TGTGCCAGCAGTGATTACAGTCTCAGTCAGCCCCAGCATTTT; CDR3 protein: CASSDYSLSQPQHF
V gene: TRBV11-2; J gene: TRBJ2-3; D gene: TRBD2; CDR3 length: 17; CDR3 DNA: TGTGCCAGCAGCTTAGAGGGCCCAGCGGGAAGAGTCGATACGCAGTATTTT; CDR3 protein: CASSLEGPAGRVDTQYF
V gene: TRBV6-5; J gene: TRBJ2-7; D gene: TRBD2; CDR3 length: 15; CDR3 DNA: TGTGCCAGCAGTTTTAGCGGGGGGGCCGCGTACGAGCAGTACTTC; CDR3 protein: CASSFSGGAAYEQYF
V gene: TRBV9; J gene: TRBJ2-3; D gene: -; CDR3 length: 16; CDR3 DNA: TGTGCCAGCAGCGTAGCTTCGGGGGGCCTCACAGATACGCAGTATTTT; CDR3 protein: CASSVASGGLTDTQYF
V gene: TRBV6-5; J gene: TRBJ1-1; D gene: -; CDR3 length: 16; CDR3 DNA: TGTGCCAGCAGTTACTACTCCGGGACACTGAACACTGAAGCTTTCTTT; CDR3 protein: CASSYYSGTLNTEAFF
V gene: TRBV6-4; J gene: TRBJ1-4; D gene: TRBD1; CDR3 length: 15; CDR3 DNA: TGTGCCAGCAGGTCCCCCAGGGGGCGCTTTGAAAAACTGTTTTTT; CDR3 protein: CASRSPRGRFEKLFF